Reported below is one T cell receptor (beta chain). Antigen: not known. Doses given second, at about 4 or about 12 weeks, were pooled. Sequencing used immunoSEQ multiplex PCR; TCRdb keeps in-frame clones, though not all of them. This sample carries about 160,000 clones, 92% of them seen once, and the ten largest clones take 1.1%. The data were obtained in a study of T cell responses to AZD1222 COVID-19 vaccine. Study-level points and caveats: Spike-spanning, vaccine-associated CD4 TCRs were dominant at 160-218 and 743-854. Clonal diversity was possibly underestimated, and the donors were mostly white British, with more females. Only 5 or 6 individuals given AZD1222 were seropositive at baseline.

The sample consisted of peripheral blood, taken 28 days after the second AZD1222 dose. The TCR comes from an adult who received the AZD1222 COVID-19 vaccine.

This CDR3 reads CASSYYGRRGSPLHF. The CDR3 DNA sequence: TGTGCCAGCAGTTACTACGGACGGCGGGGATCACCCCTCCACTTT. The chain joins TRBV6-5 to TRBJ1-6; D not certain. The V gene lost 1 base and the J gene lost 10 bases, with 14 bases spanning the gap. The CDR3 loop spans 15 amino acids. Germline CDR1 reads MNHEY; CDR2 reads SVGAGI.